This T cell receptor beta chain was sequenced in a study of Graves' ophthalmopathy and Graves' hyperthyroidism. This clonotype was seen repeatedly, ten times or more. Investigators amplified TCR beta CDR3 regions from RNA transcripts. RT-PCR was first run with HTBI primers, then multiplex PCR in a second round. TCRdb independently ran MiXCR on the multiplex PCR reads; one entry per CDR3 protein. The sample holds approximately 460,000 distinct CDR3 sequences; approximately 15% are singletons and the top ten take around 9.8%. Germline V gene lookup returns CDR1 SNHLY and CDR2 FYNNEI. V was shortened by 3 bases and J by 3 bases, with 14 bases between the two germline ends. CDR3 length: 15 amino acids.

Sequencing was carried out using blood. This chain joins TRBV2 and TRBJ2-5; the D gene is possibly TRBD2 (5 bases). The TCR comes from a woman under 40 with Graves' ophthalmopathy. CDR3 sequence: CASSDRKVAKETQYF. The DNA of the CDR3 is TGTGCCAGCAGTGATAGGAAGGTAGCGAAAGAGACCCAGTACTTC.